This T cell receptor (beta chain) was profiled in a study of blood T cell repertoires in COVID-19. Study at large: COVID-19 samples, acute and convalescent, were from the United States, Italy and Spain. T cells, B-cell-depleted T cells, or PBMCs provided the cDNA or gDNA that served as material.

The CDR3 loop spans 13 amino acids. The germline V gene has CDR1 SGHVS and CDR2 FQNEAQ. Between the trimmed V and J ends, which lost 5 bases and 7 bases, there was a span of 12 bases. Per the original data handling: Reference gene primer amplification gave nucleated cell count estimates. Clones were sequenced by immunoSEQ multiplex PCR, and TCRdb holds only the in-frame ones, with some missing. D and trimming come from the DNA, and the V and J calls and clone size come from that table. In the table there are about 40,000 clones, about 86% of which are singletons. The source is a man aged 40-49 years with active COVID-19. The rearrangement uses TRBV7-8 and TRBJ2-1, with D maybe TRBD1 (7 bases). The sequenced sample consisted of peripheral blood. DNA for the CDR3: TGTGCCAGCAGCCCCGCAGGGGGGAATGAGCAGTTCTTC. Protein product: CASSPAGGNEQFF. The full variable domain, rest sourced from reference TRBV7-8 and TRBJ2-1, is GAGVSQSPRYKVAKRGQDVALRCDPISGHVSLFWYQQALGQGPEFLTYFQNEAQLDKSGLPSDRFFAERPEGSVSTLKIQRTQQEDSAVYLCASSPAGGNEQFFGPGTRLTVL.